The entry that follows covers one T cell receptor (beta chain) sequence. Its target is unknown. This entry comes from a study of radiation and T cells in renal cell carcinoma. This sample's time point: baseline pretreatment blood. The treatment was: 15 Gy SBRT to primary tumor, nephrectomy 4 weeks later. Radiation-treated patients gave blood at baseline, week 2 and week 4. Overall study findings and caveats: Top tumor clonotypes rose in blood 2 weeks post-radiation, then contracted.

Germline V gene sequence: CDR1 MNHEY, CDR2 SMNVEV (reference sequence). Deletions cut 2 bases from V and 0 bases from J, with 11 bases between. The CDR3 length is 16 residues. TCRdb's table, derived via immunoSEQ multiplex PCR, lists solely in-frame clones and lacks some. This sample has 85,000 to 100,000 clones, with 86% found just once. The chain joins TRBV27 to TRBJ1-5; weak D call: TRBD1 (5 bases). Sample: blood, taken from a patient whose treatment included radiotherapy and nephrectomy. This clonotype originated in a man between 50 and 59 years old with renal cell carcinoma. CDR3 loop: CASSLERGYSNQPQHF. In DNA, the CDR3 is TGTGCCAGCAGTTTAGAGAGGGGTTATAGCAATCAGCCCCAGCATTTT.